The clone carrying this T cell receptor (beta chain) was seen more than once but under ten times. Its antigen is not identified. Profiling relied on immunoSEQ multiplex PCR, and the TCRdb table lists in-frame clones only, not all of them. This sample has about 52,000 clones, with under 95% found just once. V trimming: 4 bases; J trimming: 1 base; junction bases outside the gene matches: 11. This CDR3 spans 17 amino acids. Germline values: CDR1 SGDLS, CDR2 YYNGEE. These data belong to a study of OX40 agonist ivuxolimab in advanced cancers. On the study more broadly: In three patients, partial responses were observed, one with hepatocellular carcinoma and two with cutaneous melanoma.

Regarding the study as a whole: Partial responders treated at 0.1-3.0 mg/kg exhibited clonal expansion among the lowest measured. Both blood CD4+ and CD8+ T cells showed clonal growth by week 6 at 0.1 to 3.0 mg/kg.

The sample was CD4+ or CD8+ T cells sorted from blood, taken in a trial of the OX40 agonist ivuxolimab. The sequence derives from an adult with an advanced solid tumor such as melanoma, head and neck, liver or kidney cancer. The gene calls are TRBV9 and TRBJ1-3, with 7 bases aligning to TRBD1. In DNA, the CDR3 is TGTGCCAGCAGCACCGGGACAGCGGAAAGGTCTGGAAACACCATATATTTT. It yields the protein CASSTGTAERSGNTIYF.